This passage covers 4 T cell receptor beta chains from one sample sequenced in a study of T cells in Graves' hyperthyroidism and ophthalmopathy. Amplification yielded TCR beta CDR3 regions, with RNA transcripts as the source. With the HTBI primer set, the TCR CDR3 went through a first round of RT-PCR. In TCRdb, the multiplex PCR reads were re-called with MiXCR into one record per CDR3 protein. The repertoire has approximately 400,000 distinct CDR3 sequences, less than 20% of them found once; the top ten carry around a quarter. Sample: blood. Receptors were obtained from a woman aged 18-29 years with Graves' hyperthyroidism that later progressed to Graves' ophthalmopathy.

This clonotype has at least ten counts. This rearrangement joins TRBV12-3 or TRBV12-4 to TRBJ2-7; TRBD2 agrees at 7 bases. The V segment lost 7 bases and the J segment 5 bases; nucleotides outside the gene matches: 20. This CDR3 contains 17 residues. The CDR3 loop reads CASTPPGGAGARNEQYF. CDR3 nucleotides: TGTGCCAGCACCCCACCCGGAGGGGCGGGAGCAAGGAACGAGCAGTACTTC.

At least ten counts were recorded for this clonotype. The chain uses TRBV29-1 and TRBJ1-2; 10 bases map to TRBD1. The length of the CDR3 is 16 residues. The V segment lost 6 bases and the J segment 1 base; nucleotides outside the gene matches: 11. CDR1 is SQVTM, CDR2 ANQGSEA, per germline. The CDR3 DNA follows: TGCAGCGTACCTCGAGGGACAGGGGCCGGTAACTATGGCTACACCTTC. Its protein product is CSVPRGTGAGNYGYTF.

The chain carries TRBV5-1 and TRBJ2-5; D uncertain. Germline-derived CDR1 and CDR2 are SGHRS and YFSETQ. The CDR3 extends over 11 amino acids. The V gene lost 1 base and the J gene lost 5 bases, with 3 bases spanning the gap. The CDR3 spells CASSLTETQYF. The CDR3 bases are TGCGCCAGCAGCTTGACGGAGACCCAGTACTTC.

The chain is built from TRBV3-1 and TRBJ1-2, with 8 bases aligning to TRBD1. The CDR3 runs to 13 residues. V gave up 4 bases and J gave up 9 bases; unmatched junction bases: 7. Germline loops: CDR1 LGHDT, CDR2 YNNKEL (reference sequence). The chain's CDR3 is CASSRGQGGSYTF. The CDR3 coding sequence is TGTGCCAGCAGCCGAGGACAGGGTGGGAGCTACACCTTC.